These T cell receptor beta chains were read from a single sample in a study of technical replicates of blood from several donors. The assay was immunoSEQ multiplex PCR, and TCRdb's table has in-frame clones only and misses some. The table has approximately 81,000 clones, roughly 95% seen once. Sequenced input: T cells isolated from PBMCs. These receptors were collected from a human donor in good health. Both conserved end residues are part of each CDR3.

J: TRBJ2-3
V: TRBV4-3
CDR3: CASSQRTRNEDYTSTDTQYF

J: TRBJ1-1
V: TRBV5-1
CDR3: CASSLVAGLNTEAFF

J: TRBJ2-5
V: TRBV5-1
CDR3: CASSFTSGTETQYF

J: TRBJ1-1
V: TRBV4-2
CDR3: CASSRTVNTEAFF

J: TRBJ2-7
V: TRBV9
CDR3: CASSVGGGSEQYF

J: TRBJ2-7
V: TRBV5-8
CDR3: CASSSGQTFGYEQYF

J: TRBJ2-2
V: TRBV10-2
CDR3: CASKLAGGPGELFF

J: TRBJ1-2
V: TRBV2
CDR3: CASGAGGGTF

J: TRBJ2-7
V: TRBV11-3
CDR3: CASSFYYEQYF

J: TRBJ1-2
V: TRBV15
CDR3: CATSRDPTGQGIGYTF

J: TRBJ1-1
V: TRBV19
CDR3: CASTHRNMNTEAFF

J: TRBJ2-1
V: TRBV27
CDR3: CASSLPAGARYNEQFF

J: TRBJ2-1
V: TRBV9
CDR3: CASSADTSDEQFF

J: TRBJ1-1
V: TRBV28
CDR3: CASSVTGSAFF

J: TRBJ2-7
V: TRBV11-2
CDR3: CASSLEVRFTGDLSYEQYF

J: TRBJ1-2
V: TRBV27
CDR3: CASGRDSFYGYTF

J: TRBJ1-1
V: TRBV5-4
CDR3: CASSLIGFGTEAFF

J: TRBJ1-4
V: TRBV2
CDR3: CASSELGGEKLFF

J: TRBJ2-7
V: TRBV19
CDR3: CASSRTGLEQYF

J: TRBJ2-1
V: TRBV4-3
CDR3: CASSQVRTGIYNEQFF

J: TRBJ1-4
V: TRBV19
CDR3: CASSIGIVPGNEKLFF

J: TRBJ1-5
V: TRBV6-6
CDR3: CASSLVGNQPQHF

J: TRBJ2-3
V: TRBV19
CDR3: CASSIGAGEGLSTDTQYF